These 15 T cell receptor beta chains came from one sample sequenced in a study of T-cell memory formation after mild COVID-19. One entry per CDR3 protein, called by TCRdb with MiXCR from the 5' RACE reads. This sample has some 57,000 distinct CDR3 sequences, with 12% found just once. Sequenced input: PBMCs or a T cell subset sorted from them (not recorded which). These TCRs come from a man younger than 35 who had mild COVID-19 (a few samples of this study predate the infection). Cell type and time point are not known.

The genes are TRBV18 and TRBJ1-2, with 12 bases fitting TRBD1. The CDR3 has 16 amino acids. After removal of 1 base from V and 3 bases from J, the junction contained 3 bases not matched to a gene. CDR1 is KGHSH and CDR2 is LQKENI in the germline V gene. CDR3 residues: CASSPQGTGGYYGYTF. Written as DNA, the CDR3 is TGTGCCAGCTCACCACAGGGGACAGGGGGCTACTATGGCTACACCTTC.

This clonotype was counted many times. The chain recombines TRBV10-2 with TRBJ2-7; 12 bases fit TRBD1. Germline loops: CDR1 WSHSY, CDR2 SAAADI. There are 15 residues in the CDR3. V lost 6 bases and J lost 7; bases outside the gene matches: 10. CDR3 sequence: CASSAPGQGAREQYF. The CDR3 nucleotides are TGCGCCAGCAGCGCACCGGGACAGGGGGCGCGGGAGCAGTACTTC.

The chain joins TRBV7-3 to TRBJ2-1; weak D call: TRBD1 (5 bases). With 6 bases removed from V and 9 bases from J, the gap between germline ends came to 21 bases. This CDR3 region has 15 residues. Germline-derived CDR1 and CDR2 are SGHTA and FQGTGA. The CDR3 region has the DNA TGTGCCAGCAGGAAATACTGGGGCCCTAGGGGTGAGCAGTTCTTC. Residues: CASRKYWGPRGEQFF.

The sample holds many counts of this clonotype. V usage is TRBV4-3 and J usage is TRBJ2-1; 12 positions match TRBD2. CDR1 and CDR2 (germline): LGHNA, YSLEER. With 2 bases clipped from V and 4 bases from J, the junction kept 3 bases outside the gene matches. The CDR3 has 16 residues. CDR3 coding DNA: TGCGCCAGCAGCCAACTAGCGGGGGGGAATTACAATGAGCAGTTCTTC. Amino acids: CASSQLAGGNYNEQFF.

This clonotype was found a few times. This chain connects TRBV28 to TRBJ1-2, with 8 bases that match TRBD1. CDR3 length equals 13 residues. In germline, CDR1 is MDHEN, CDR2 SYDVKM. V was pared by 8 bases and J by 4 bases, with 6 bases of the junction left unmatched. CDR3 region: CASQPTGGYGYTF. Here the CDR3 DNA reads TGTGCCAGCCAGCCAACAGGGGGCTATGGCTACACCTTC.

CDR3: CASSPNRGNYGYTF. DNA of the CDR3: TGTGCCAGCAGCCCCAACAGGGGAAACTATGGCTACACCTTC. This sequence joins TRBV14 and TRBJ1-2; 7 nucleotides match TRBD1. The CDR3 runs to 14 residues. With V trimmed by 4 bases and J by 2 bases, 4 bases remained unmatched. Germline lookup yields CDR1 SGHDN and CDR2 FVKESK.

Note on this clonotype: A clone one base away is much larger, so this may be a read error. The chain carries TRBV10-3 and TRBJ2-3; TRBD1 agrees at 7 bases. Germline V gene data show CDR1 as ENHRY and CDR2 as SYGVKD. V was pared by 3 bases and J by 4 bases, with 7 bases of the junction left unmatched. There are 15 residues in the CDR3. The CDR3 is CAISEGTVGADTQYF. For the CDR3, the DNA is TGTGCCATCAGTGAAGGGACAGTGGGGGCAGATACGCAGTATTTT.

This clonotype was detected a few times. The J gene is TRBJ2-3, the V gene TRBV7-2; tentatively, D is TRBD1 or TRBD2 (6 bases each). Looked up from germline, CDR1 is SGHTA and CDR2 is FQGNSA. The germline V and J ends were trimmed by 9 bases and 6 bases, with 19 bases remaining between them. The CDR3 totals 14 residues. CDR3 coding DNA: TGTGCCAGTAGCCGGAGGGGGGCCCCGGATACGCAGTATTTT. Translation gives CASSRRGAPDTQYF.

The gene calls are TRBV5-8 and TRBJ2-1; D ambiguous. Trimming took off 4 bases at V and 10 bases at J, with 12 bases between the two ends. CDR3 length: 12 amino acids. CDR1 and CDR2 from the germline V gene are SGHTS and YDEGEE. The CDR3 nucleotides read TGTGCCAGCAGCCCTAGTGGGTTGGAGCAGTTCTTC. Protein product: CASSPSGLEQFF.

This clonotype turned up a few times. The chain has TRBV11-2 and TRBJ2-3; D is uncertain. CDR1 and CDR2 (germline): SGHAT, FQNNGV. V lost 4 bases and J 2 bases, leaving 13 bases between the germline ends. This CDR3 contains 15 residues. This chain's CDR3 is CASSYRTLLTDTQYF. The CDR3 nucleotides are TGTGCCAGCAGCTACCGTACTCTGCTCACAGATACGCAGTATTTT. Combining the CDR3 with reference TRBV11-2 and TRBJ2-3 gives the whole variable domain EAGVAQSPRYKIIEKRQSVAFWCNPISGHATLYWYQQILGQGPKLLIQFQNNGVVDDSQLPKDRFSAERLKGVDSTLKIQPAKLEDSAVYLCASSYRTLLTDTQYFGPGTRLTVL.

This chain connects TRBV5-6 to TRBJ2-3; 10 bases are a match to TRBD2. The CDR3 is made up of 13 amino acids. CDR1 SGHDT and CDR2 YYEEEE come from the germline V gene. V dropped 8 bases and J dropped 4; count of bases not matched to a gene: 4. The CDR3 spells CASTSGVADTQYF. The CDR3 DNA reads as TGTGCCAGTACTAGCGGGGTAGCAGATACGCAGTATTTT.

The chain links TRBV7-9 to TRBJ1-5, with D possibly TRBD1 on 5 matching bases. V was trimmed by 5 bases and J by 4 bases, leaving 9 bases between them. CDR1 is SEHNR, CDR2 FQNEAQ, per germline (reference sequence). The CDR3 is 13 amino acids. The CDR3 is CASSMTDNQPQHF. The CDR3 nucleotides read TGTGCCAGCAGCATGACAGATAATCAGCCCCAGCATTTT.

The rearrangement joins TRBV4-3 to TRBJ2-5; D not resolved. Trimming shortened V by 2 bases and J by 1 base, and 17 bases separated the two germline ends. Germline V gives CDR1 LGHNA, CDR2 YSLEER. The CDR3 has 17 residues. The CDR3 DNA follows: TGCGCCAGCAGCCAACCACACCTCCTTCTGCCCCAAGAGACCCAGTACTTC. Residues: CASSQPHLLLPQETQYF.

The sample holds many counts of this clonotype. This chain links TRBV20-1 with TRBJ2-2, with D possibly being TRBD2 (6 bases). Germline lookup yields CDR1 DFQATT and CDR2 SNEGSKA (reference sequence). Trimming removed 3 bases at V and 0 bases at J, with 23 bases between. The CDR3 is 19 residues long. The DNA of the CDR3 is TGCAGTGCTAGGCGCAGGGTGGGGGGTAACCTCGCGAACACCGGGGAGCTGTTTTTT. This sequence encodes CSARRRVGGNLANTGELFF.

There are a few counts of this clonotype. The CDR3, as DNA: TGTGCCAGCAGTTTTACGGGGGGGCAAGAGACCCAGTACTTC. This translates into CASSFTGGQETQYF. This chain connects TRBV12-3 or TRBV12-4 to TRBJ2-5, with 8 bases fitting TRBD2. The CDR3 runs to 14 residues. The J segment lost 2 bases and the V segment lost 3 bases, leaving 2 bases of the junction unmatched.